The 4 T cell receptor beta chains reported below all come from one sample, sequenced in a study of T-cell reconstitution after alpha-beta-depleted transplantation in children. This sample's TCRbeta library carried unique molecular identifier barcodes. TCRdb analysed the PCR reads with MiXCR anew, one entry per CDR3 protein. The data contain some 95,000 distinct CDR3 sequences, about 22% of them seen just once; the ten biggest clones take up roughly 23%. The starting material was PBMCs, obtained before TCRalphabeta/CD19-depleted stem cell transplant. These receptors all come from a boy between 2 and 15 years old with acute lymphoblastic leukemia, due to receive a stem cell transplant.

The chain recombines TRBV27 with TRBJ2-1; the match to TRBD2 covers 8 bases. Germline V gives CDR1 MNHEY, CDR2 SMNVEV (reference sequence). This CDR3 contains 16 residues. With 6 bases clipped from V and 0 bases from J, the junction kept 7 bases outside the gene matches. The CDR3, as DNA: TGTGCCAGCAGAATCGGGGGGGCTAGCTCCTACAATGAGCAGTTCTTC. Translating it yields CASRIGGASSYNEQFF.

The J gene is TRBJ1-6, the V gene TRBV5-1; D not certain. Germline V gene data show CDR1 as SGHRS and CDR2 as YFSETQ. The CDR3 consists of 13 residues. Trimming took 2 bases from V and 8 from J, leaving 8 bases between them. The CDR3 DNA is TGCGCCAGCAGCTTAAACCGGGATTCACCCCTCCACTTT. Translation: CASSLNRDSPLHF.

V gene TRBV11-2 combines with J gene TRBJ2-2; a weak D match, TRBD2 (6 bases). Trimming left V 6 bases short and J 5 bases short, with 19 bases between. Germline V CDR1 and CDR2: SGHAT, FQNNGV. The CDR3 covers 16 residues. CDR3 sequence (DNA): TGTGCCAGCAGTTCCCTGACTAGAATTAAGACCGGGGAGCTGTTTTTT. As protein: CASSSLTRIKTGELFF.

The genes are TRBV20-1 and TRBJ1-5, with TRBD1 matching over 7 bases. The germline V gene has CDR1 DFQATT and CDR2 SNEGSKA (reference sequence). The trim removed 6 bases at V and 4 bases at J, leaving 6 bases unmatched. This CDR3 is 13 amino acids long. CDR3 amino acids: CSATGTVNQPQHF. In DNA form, the CDR3 reads TGCAGTGCCACTGGGACAGTGAATCAGCCCCAGCATTTT.